Listed below are T cell receptor beta chains from one sample, sequenced in a study of cytomegalovirus exposure and HLA in healthy donors. Using immunoSEQ multiplex PCR, the repertoire was profiled, and TCRdb retains in-frame clones only, with some absent. Among roughly 97,000 clones listed, 10% were seen once. The sample comprised PBMCs. These receptors were obtained from a man aged 40-49 years in good health and CMV-seropositive. CDR3s include the opening cysteine and the closing phenylalanine or tryptophan. The order of the fields is V gene, J gene, clone size, D gene, CDR3 DNA, CDR3 protein. The D gene is left open where the match is weak. Expanded clones are given a class, and other clones once, few, many or no size at all.

V: TRBV7-6; J: TRBJ2-7; size: few; D: TRBD1; DNA: TGTGCCAGCAGCTTGACAGGGGCTTCCTACGAGCAGTACTTC; CDR3: CASSLTGASYEQYF
V: TRBV6-5; J: TRBJ1-1; size: few; D: TRBD1; DNA: TGTGCCAGCAGTTACGTACAGGGGGCGCGCACTGAAGCTTTCTTT; CDR3: CASSYVQGARTEAFF
V: TRBV4-1; J: TRBJ1-2; size: few; D: TRBD1; DNA: TGCGCCAGCAGCCAAGACCAGGGGGATAACTATGGCTACACCTTC; CDR3: CASSQDQGDNYGYTF
V: TRBV5-4; J: TRBJ1-4; size: .; D: TRBD1; DNA: TGTGCCAGCAGCTCAGGGGGGCCTGATGAAAAACTGTTTTTT; CDR3: CASSSGGPDEKLFF
V: TRBV5-1; J: TRBJ2-1; size: few; D: .; DNA: TGCGCCAGCAGTGGAGCGGGCTCCTACAATGAGCAGTTCTTC; CDR3: CASSGAGSYNEQFF
V: TRBV29-1; J: TRBJ2-7; size: few; D: .; DNA: TGCAGCGTCGGTAGCGGTCTCTCCTACGAGCAGTACTTC; CDR3: CSVGSGLSYEQYF
V: TRBV5-1; J: TRBJ2-1; size: few; D: .; DNA: TGCGCCAGCAGCCTTGTGGTCAGTGGGAGCTCCTACAATGAGCAGTTCTTC; CDR3: CASSLVVSGSSYNEQFF
V: TRBV29-1; J: TRBJ2-7; size: few; D: .; DNA: TGCAGCGTTGAAGATAGAGGGAGAGGCTACGAGCAGTACTTC; CDR3: CSVEDRGRGYEQYF
V: TRBV9; J: TRBJ1-4; size: few; D: TRBD1; DNA: TGTGCCAGCAGCGGCGGGACAGGGGGAGTAAGAGAAAAACTGTTTTTT; CDR3: CASSGGTGGVREKLFF
V: TRBV4-2; J: TRBJ2-7; size: .; D: TRBD2; DNA: TGTGCCAGCAGCCAGGAGACTAGCTTTAGCTACGAGCAGTACTTC; CDR3: CASSQETSFSYEQYF
V: TRBV18; J: TRBJ2-5; size: .; D: .; DNA: TGTGCCAGCTCACGTCTAGCGAACCAAGAGACCCAGTACTTC; CDR3: CASSRLANQETQYF
V: TRBV15; J: TRBJ1-1; size: few; D: .; DNA: TGTGCCACCAGCAAAGGGGGTATCACTGAAGCTTTCTTT; CDR3: CATSKGGITEAFF
V: TRBV5-4; J: TRBJ2-7; size: .; D: TRBD2; DNA: TGTGCCAGCAGCGTTACTAGCGGTTCTTCGGGCGAGCAGTACTTC; CDR3: CASSVTSGSSGEQYF
V: TRBV7-3; J: TRBJ2-1; size: few; D: TRBD2; DNA: TGTGCCAGCAGCCTGAATTCCGGGACTAGTAACAATGAGCAGTTCTTC; CDR3: CASSLNSGTSNNEQFF
V: TRBV29-1; J: TRBJ2-5; size: .; D: .; DNA: TGCAGCGTTGAAGATCAGAGGGCAGGAATGCACTTC; CDR3: CSVEDQRAGMHF
V: TRBV30; J: TRBJ2-1; size: .; D: .; DNA: TGTGCCTGGAGTGTGAGTGGGAGCTCCTACAATGAGCAGTTCTTC; CDR3: CAWSVSGSSYNEQFF
V: TRBV11-1; J: TRBJ2-7; size: few; D: .; DNA: TGTGCCAGCACCCCAGGAGGGGGGGCCCACGAGCAGTACTTC; CDR3: CASTPGGGAHEQYF
V: TRBV6-5; J: TRBJ2-1; size: .; D: .; DNA: TGTGCCAGCAGTTATATGAGGACAAATTACAATGAGCAGTTCTTC; CDR3: CASSYMRTNYNEQFF
V: TRBV19; J: TRBJ2-1; size: .; D: TRBD2; DNA: TGTGCCAGTAGTAGAGGACTAGCGGGGAACAATGAGCAGTTCTTC; CDR3: CASSRGLAGNNEQFF
V: TRBV28; J: TRBJ2-5; size: .; D: .; DNA: TGTGCCAGCAGTTTATCTGGGAGTCAAGAGACCCAGTACTTC; CDR3: CASSLSGSQETQYF
V: TRBV19; J: TRBJ2-1; size: .; D: TRBD2; DNA: TGTGCCACTACAACTAGCGGGAAGGTCGATGAGCAGTTCTTC; CDR3: CATTTSGKVDEQFF
V: TRBV19; J: TRBJ2-3; size: .; D: .; DNA: TGTGCCAGTAGTAGCCCTTGGAGAGGGAGAGGAGATACGCAGTATTTT; CDR3: CASSSPWRGRGDTQYF
V: TRBV5-1; J: TRBJ1-1; size: .; D: .; DNA: TGCGCCAGCAGCCCGGACGGAGAAAGGGGCACTGAAGCTTTCTTT; CDR3: CASSPDGERGTEAFF
V: TRBV10-1; J: TRBJ2-6; size: .; D: TRBD2; DNA: TGCGCCAGCATCCAGCGGGAGGGCCGCAGCCCTGGGGCCAACGTCCTGACTTTC; CDR3: CASIQREGRSPGANVLTF